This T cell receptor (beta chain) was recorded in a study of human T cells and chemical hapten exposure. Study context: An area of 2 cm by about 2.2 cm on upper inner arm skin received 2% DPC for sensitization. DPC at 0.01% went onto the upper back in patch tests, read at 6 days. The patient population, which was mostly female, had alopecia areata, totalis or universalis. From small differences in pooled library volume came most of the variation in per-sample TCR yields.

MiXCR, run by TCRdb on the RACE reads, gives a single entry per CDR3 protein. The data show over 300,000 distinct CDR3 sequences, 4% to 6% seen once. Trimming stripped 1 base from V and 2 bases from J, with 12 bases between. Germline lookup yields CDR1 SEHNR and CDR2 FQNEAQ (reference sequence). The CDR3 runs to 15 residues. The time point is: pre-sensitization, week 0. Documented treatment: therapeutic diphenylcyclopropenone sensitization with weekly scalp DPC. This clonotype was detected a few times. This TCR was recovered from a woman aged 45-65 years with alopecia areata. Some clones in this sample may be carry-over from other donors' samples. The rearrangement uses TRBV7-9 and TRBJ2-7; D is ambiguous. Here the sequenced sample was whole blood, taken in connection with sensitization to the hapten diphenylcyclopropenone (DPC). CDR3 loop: CASSLVVGQAYEQYF. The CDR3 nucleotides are TGTGCCAGCAGCTTAGTGGTAGGGCAGGCCTACGAGCAGTACTTC.